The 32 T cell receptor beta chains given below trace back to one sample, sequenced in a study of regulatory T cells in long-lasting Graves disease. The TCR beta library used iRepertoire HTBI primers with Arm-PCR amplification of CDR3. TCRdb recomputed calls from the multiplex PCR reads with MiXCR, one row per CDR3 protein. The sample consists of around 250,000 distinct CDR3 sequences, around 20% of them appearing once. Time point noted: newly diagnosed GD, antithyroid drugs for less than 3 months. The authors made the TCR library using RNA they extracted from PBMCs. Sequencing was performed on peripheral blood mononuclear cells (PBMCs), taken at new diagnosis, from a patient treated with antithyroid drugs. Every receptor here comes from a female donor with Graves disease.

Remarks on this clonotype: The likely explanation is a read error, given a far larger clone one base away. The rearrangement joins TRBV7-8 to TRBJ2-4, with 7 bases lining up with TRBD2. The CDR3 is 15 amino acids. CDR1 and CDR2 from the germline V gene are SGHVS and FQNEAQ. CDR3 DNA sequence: TGTGCCAGCAGCTCCCCCTGGGGGGACTACAATGAGCAGTCCTTC. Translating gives CASSSPWGDYNEQSF.

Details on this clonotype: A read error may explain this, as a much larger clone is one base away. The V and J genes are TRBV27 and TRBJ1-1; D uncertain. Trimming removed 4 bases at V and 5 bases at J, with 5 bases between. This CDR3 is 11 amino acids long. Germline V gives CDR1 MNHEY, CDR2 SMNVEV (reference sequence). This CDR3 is CASSYGTEAFF. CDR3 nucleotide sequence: TGTGCCAGCAGTTACGGGACTGAAGCTTTCTTT.

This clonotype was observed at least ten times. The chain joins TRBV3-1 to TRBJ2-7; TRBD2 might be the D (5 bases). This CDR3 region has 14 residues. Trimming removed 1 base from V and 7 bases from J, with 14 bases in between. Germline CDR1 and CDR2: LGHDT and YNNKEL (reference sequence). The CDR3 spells CASSQGRASWEQYF. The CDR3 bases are TGTGCCAGCAGCCAAGGGCGGGCCTCCTGGGAGCAGTACTTC.

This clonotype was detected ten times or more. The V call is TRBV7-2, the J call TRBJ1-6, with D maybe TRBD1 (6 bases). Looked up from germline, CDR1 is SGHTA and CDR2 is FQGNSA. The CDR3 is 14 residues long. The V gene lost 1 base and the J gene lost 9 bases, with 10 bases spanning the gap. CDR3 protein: CASSLVDRTSPLHF. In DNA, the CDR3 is TGTGCCAGCAGCTTAGTTGACAGGACTTCACCCCTCCACTTT.

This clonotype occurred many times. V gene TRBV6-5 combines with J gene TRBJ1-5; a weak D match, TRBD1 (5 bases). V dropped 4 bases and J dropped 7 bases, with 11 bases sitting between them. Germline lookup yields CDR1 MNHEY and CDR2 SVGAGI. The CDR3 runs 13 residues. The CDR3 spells CASSWVGGQPQHF. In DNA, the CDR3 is TGTGCCAGCAGTTGGGTCGGGGGGCAGCCCCAGCATTTT.

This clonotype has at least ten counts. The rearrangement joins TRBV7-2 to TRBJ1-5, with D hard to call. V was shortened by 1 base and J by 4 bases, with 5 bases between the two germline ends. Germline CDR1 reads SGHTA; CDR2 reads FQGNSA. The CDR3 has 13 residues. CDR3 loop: CASSLEVNQPQHF. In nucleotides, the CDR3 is TGTGCCAGCAGCTTAGAAGTAAATCAGCCCCAGCATTTT.

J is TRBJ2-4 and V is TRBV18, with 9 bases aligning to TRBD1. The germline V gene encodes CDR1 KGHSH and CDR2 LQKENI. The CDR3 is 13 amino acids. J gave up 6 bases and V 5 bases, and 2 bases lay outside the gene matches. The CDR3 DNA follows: TGTGCCAGCTCATGGGGACAGGGAAACATTCAGTACTTC. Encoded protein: CASSWGQGNIQYF.

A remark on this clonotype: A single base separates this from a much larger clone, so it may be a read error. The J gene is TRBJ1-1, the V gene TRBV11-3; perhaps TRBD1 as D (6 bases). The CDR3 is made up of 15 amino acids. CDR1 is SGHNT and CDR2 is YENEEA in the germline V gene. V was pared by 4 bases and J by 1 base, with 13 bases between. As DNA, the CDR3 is TGTGCCAGCAGCTCTGGACAGAACACGAACACTGAAGCTTTCTTT. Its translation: CASSSGQNTNTEAFF.

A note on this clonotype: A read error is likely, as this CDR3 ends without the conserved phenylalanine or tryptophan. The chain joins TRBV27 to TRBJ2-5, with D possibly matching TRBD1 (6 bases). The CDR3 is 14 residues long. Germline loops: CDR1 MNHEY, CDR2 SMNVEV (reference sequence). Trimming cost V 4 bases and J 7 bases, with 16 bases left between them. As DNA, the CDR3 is TGTGCCAGCAGTTCAGGGACAACCGGTCGGACCCAGTACTCC. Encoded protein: CASSSGTTGRTQYS.

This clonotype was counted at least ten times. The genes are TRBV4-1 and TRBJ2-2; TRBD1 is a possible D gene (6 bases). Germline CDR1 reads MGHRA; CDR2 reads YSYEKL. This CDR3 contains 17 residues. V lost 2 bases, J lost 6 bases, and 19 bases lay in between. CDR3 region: CASSQIYREDGAGELFF. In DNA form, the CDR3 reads TGCGCCAGCAGCCAAATATACAGGGAAGACGGGGCCGGGGAGCTGTTTTTT.

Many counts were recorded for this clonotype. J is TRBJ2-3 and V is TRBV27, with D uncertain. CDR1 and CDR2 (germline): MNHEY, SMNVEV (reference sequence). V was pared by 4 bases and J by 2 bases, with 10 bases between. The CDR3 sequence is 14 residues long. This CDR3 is CASSSPGYTDTQYF. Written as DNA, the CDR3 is TGTGCCAGCAGTTCCCCCGGTTACACAGATACGCAGTATTTT.

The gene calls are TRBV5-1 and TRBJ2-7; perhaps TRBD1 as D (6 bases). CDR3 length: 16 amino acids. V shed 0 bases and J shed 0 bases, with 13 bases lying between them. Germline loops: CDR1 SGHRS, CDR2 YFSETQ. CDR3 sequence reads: CASSLAVDSFSYEQYF. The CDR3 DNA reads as TGCGCCAGCAGCTTGGCCGTGGACAGCTTCTCCTACGAGCAGTACTTC.

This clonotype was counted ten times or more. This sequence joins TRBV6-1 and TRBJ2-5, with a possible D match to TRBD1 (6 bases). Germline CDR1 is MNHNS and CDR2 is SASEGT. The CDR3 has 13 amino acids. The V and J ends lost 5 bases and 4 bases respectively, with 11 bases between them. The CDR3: CASSHYRAETQYF. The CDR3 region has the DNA TGTGCCAGCAGTCACTACAGGGCAGAGACCCAGTACTTC.

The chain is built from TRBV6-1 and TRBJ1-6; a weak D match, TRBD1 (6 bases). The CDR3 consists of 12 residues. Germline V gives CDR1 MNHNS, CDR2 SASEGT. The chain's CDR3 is CTAGTRGSPLHF. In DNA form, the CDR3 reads TGTACCGCCGGGACACGGGGGTCACCCCTCCACTTT.

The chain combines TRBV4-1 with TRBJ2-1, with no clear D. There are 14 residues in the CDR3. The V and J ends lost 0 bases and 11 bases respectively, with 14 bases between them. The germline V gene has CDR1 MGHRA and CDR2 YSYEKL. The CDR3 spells CASSQEFSGRKQFF. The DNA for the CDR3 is TGCGCCAGCAGCCAAGAGTTTTCTGGAAGGAAGCAGTTCTTC.

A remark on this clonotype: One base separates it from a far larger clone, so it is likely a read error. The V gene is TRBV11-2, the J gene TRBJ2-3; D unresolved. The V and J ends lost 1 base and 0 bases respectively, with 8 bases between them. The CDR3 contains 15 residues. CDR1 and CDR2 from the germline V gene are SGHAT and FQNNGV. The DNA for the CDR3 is TGTGCCAGCAGCTTAGTGGCGGCTAGCACAGATACGCAGTATTTT. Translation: CASSLVAASTDTQYF.

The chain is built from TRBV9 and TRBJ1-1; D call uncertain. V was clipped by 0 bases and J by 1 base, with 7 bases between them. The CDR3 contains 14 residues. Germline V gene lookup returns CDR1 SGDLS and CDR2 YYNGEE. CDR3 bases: TGTGCCAGCAGCGTAGATCCTAAGAACACTGAAGCTTTCTTT. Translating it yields CASSVDPKNTEAFF.

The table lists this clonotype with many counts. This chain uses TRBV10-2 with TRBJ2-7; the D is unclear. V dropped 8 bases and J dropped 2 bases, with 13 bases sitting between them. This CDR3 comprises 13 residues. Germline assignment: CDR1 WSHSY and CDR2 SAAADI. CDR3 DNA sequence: TGCGCCAGCCAAGGGCGTAGGACCTACGAGCAGTACTTC. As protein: CASQGRRTYEQYF.

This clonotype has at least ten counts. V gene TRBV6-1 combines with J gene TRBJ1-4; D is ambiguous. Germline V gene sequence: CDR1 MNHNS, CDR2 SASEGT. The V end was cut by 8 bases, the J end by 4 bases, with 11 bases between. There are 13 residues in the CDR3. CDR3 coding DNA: TGTGCCAGCCGGCAGAACGATAATGAAAAACTGTTTTTT. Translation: CASRQNDNEKLFF.

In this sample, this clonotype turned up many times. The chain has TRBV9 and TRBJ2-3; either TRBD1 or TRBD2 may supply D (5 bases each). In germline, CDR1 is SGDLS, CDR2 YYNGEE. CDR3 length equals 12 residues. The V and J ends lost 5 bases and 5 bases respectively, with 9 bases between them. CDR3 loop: CASSGGGDTQYF. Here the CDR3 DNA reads TGTGCCAGCAGTGGGGGTGGAGATACGCAGTATTTT.

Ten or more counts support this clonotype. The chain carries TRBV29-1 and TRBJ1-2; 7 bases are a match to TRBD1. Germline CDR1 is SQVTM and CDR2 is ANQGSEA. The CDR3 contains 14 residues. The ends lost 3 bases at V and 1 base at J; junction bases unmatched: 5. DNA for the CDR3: TGCAGCGTTGATAACAGGGGCCTTAACTATGGCTACACCTTC. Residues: CSVDNRGLNYGYTF.

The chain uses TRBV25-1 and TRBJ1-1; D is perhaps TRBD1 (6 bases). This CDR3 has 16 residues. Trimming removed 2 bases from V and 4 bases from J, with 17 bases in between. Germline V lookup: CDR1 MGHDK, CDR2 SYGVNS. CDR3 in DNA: TGTGCCAGCAGTGAAAGGTTCACAGGGAGGAGCACTGAAGCTTTCTTT. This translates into CASSERFTGRSTEAFF.

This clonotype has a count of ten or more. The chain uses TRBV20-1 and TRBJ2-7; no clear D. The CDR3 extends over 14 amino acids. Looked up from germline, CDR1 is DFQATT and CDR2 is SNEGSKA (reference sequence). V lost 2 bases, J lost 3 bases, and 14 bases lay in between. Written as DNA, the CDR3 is TGCAGTGCTAGACCCTGGGATAGAGACTACGAGCAGTACTTC. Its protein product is CSARPWDRDYEQYF.

The CDR3 region is CASSLVAGADTQYF. The CDR3 region has the DNA TGTGCCAGCAGCTTAGTCGCGGGGGCAGATACGCAGTATTTT. This sequence joins TRBV7-2 and TRBJ2-3; TRBD2 matches at 7 bases. After removal of 1 base from V and 4 bases from J, the junction contained 2 bases not matched to a gene. The CDR3 consists of 14 residues. CDR1 SGHTA and CDR2 FQGNSA come from the germline V gene.

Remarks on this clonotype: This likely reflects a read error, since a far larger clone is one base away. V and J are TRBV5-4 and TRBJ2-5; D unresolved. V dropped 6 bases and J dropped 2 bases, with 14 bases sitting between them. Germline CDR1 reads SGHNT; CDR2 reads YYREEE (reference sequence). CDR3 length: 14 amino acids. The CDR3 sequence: CASTRSDRQETQYF. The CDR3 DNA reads TGTGCCAGCACCCGTTCGGATAGGCAAGAGACCCAGTACTTC. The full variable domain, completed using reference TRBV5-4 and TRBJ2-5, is ETGVTQSPTHLIKTRGQQVTLRCSSQSGHNTVSWYQQALGQGPQFIFQYYREEENGRGNFPPRFSGLQFPNYSSELNVNALELDDSALYLCASTRSDRQETQYFGPGTRLLVL.

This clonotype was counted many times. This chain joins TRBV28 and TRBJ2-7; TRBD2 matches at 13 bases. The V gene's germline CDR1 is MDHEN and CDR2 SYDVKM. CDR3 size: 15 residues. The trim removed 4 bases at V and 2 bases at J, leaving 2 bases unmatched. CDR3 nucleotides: TGTGCCAGCAGTTCTACTAGCGGGGGGGCCTACGAGCAGTACTTC. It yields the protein CASSSTSGGAYEQYF.

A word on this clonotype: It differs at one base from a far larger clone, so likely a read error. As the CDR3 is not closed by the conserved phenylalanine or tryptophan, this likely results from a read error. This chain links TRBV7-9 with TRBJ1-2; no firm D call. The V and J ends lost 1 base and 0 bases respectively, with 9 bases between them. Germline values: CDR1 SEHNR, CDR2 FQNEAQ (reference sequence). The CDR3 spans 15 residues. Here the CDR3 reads CASSLDPEPNYGYTL. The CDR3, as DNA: TGTGCCAGCAGCTTAGATCCAGAGCCTAACTATGGCTACACCCTC.

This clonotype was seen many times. CDR3 coding DNA: TGTGCCAGCAGGAGGACAGGGGGCGGCACAGATACGCAGTATTTT. Translation gives CASRRTGGGTDTQYF. V gene TRBV6-1 combines with J gene TRBJ2-3, with TRBD1 matching over 11 bases. The CDR3 spans 15 residues. From germline, CDR1 is MNHNS and CDR2 SASEGT. With 6 bases clipped from V and 1 base from J, the junction kept 3 bases outside the gene matches.

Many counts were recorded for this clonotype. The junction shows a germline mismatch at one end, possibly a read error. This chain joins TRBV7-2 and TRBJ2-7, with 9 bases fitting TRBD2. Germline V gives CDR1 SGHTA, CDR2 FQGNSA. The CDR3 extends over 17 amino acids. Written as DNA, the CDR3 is TGCGCCAGCAGCCGAGTCGACCAAGCGGGAGGAGACTACGAGCAGTACTTC. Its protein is CASSRVDQAGGDYEQYF.

The CDR3 sequence: CASSQFASTDTQYF. In nucleotides, the CDR3 is TGCGCCAGCAGCCAGTTTGCAAGCACAGATACGCAGTATTTT. This rearrangement joins TRBV4-1 to TRBJ2-3; D is undetermined. The CDR3 totals 14 residues. Trimming left V 3 bases short and J 0 bases short, with 7 bases between. Per the germline V gene, CDR1 is MGHRA and CDR2 is YSYEKL.

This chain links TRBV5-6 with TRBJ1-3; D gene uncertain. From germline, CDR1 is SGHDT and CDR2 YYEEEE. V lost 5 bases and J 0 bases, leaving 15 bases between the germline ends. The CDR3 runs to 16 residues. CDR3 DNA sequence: TGTGCCAGCAGTCTACTTCAATCGCCCTCTGGAAACACCATATATTTT. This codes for CASSLLQSPSGNTIYF.

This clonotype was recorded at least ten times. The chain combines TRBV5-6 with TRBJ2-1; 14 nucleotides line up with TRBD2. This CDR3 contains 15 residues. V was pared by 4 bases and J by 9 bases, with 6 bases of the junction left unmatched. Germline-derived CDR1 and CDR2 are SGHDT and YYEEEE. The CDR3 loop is CASSPGLAGVTEQFF. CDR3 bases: TGTGCCAGCAGCCCGGGACTAGCGGGGGTCACTGAGCAGTTCTTC.